The clone carrying this TCR beta chain was seen a handful of times. The entry originates in a study of blood T cell repertoires in COVID-19. Study details: Sites in the United States, Italy and Spain provided acute and convalescent COVID-19 samples. T cells, B-cell-depleted T cells, or PBMCs supplied cDNA or gDNA.

Trimming stripped 6 bases from V and 3 bases from J, with 14 bases between. The germline gives CDR1 SGHVS, CDR2 FQNEAQ. CDR3 length: 14 residues. In the authors' methods: For nucleated cells, counts were estimated from reference gene primer amplification. The table came from immunoSEQ multiplex PCR; TCRdb's copy has only in-frame clones and leaves some out. V and J calls and clone size follow that table, whereas D and trimming were derived from the DNA. The table lists 150,000 to 200,000 clones, roughly 89% of them singletons. The clonotype comes from a man aged 18 to 30 with active or convalescent COVID-19. The sample comprised peripheral blood. The chain links TRBV7-8 to TRBJ1-1; D possibly corresponds to TRBD1 (6 bases). As DNA, the CDR3 is TGTGCCAGCAGTCGGGGGGCAGGGGACACTGAAGCTTTCTTT. Translated, it gives CASSRGAGDTEAFF.